Below, 3 T cell receptor beta chains from the same sample are listed, as sequenced in a study of T cells in Graves' hyperthyroidism and ophthalmopathy. Amplification yielded TCR beta CDR3 regions, with RNA transcripts as the source. During a first-round RT-PCR of the TCR CDR3, the HTBI primer set was used. TCRdb independently ran MiXCR on the multiplex PCR reads; one entry per CDR3 protein. The repertoire consists of approximately 380,000 distinct CDR3 sequences, with 15% to 20% occurring once and the leading ten covering roughly two fifths. Sequencing was carried out using blood. These receptors were taken from a man between 18 and 35 years old with Graves' ophthalmopathy.

The chain employs TRBV6-5 and TRBJ1-1; TRBD1 matches 8 bases. The junction had 10 bases not matched to a gene; V was cut back by 4 bases and J by 9 bases. The CDR3 has 14 residues. Germline CDR1 MNHEY, CDR2 SVGAGI. As DNA, the CDR3 is TGTGCCAGCAGTTCTCTCGGACAGGGAAGGAAAGCTTTCTTT. This codes for CASSSLGQGRKAFF.

This clonotype was seen a handful of times. J is TRBJ2-1 and V is TRBV10-1, with a weak D call TRBD1 (7 bases). The V and J ends lost 4 bases and 5 bases respectively, with 15 bases between them. This CDR3 is 15 amino acids long. In germline, CDR1 is WNHNN, CDR2 SYGVQD (reference sequence). The chain's CDR3 is CASSGQGGRNNEQFF. DNA of the CDR3: TGCGCCAGCAGTGGGCAGGGGGGCCGGAACAATGAGCAGTTCTTC.

This clonotype has only a few counts. The J gene is TRBJ1-2, the V gene TRBV12-3 or TRBV12-4; 7 bases align to TRBD1. The CDR3 is made up of 12 amino acids. The V and J ends lost 6 bases and 9 bases, in that order; junction bases with no gene match: 7. For the CDR3, the DNA is TGTGCCAGCAGCTCGACAGGGTGGAGCTACACCTTC. Amino acid sequence: CASSSTGWSYTF.